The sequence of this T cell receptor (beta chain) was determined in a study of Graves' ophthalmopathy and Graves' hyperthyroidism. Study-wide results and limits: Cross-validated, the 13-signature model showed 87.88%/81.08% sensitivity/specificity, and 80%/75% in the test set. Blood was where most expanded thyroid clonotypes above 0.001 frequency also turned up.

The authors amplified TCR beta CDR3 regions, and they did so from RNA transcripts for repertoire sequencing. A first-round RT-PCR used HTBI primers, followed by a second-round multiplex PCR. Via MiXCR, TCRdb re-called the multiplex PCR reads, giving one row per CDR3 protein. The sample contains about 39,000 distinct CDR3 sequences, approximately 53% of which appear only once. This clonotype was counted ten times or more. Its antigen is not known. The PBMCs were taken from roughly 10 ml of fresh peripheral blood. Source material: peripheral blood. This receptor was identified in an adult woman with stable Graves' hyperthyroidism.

CDR3 nucleotides: TGTGCCAGCAGCGTAGGACAGGGGCTCTACGAGCAGTACTTC. It translates to CASSVGQGLYEQYF. V usage is TRBV9 and J usage is TRBJ2-7; 8 bases align to TRBD1. CDR3 length equals 14 residues. Germline V CDR1 and CDR2: SGDLS, YYNGEE. After removal of 0 bases from V and 3 bases from J, the junction contained 2 bases not matched to a gene.